The T cell receptor beta chain described here comes from a study of cytomegalovirus exposure and HLA in healthy donors (dated by TCRdb to between 2016 and 2019). Background on the whole study: According to an earlier analysis of 550 to 700 of the donors, about 170 million T cells yielded 100 million or so unique TCR beta sequences and about 300 Gb of sequence data. On average, roughly 250,000 unique TCR beta nucleotide sequences were sequenced per donor among 300 to 500 genotyped donors of the cohort, with around 19% of those sequences being non-productive. To decide whether each TCR beta V gene segment behaved as functional or pseudogenic, an earlier analysis of some 580 of the donors relied on high-throughput TCR beta sequencing. The study aimed to test whether signatures of past pathogen exposure could be identified by cataloging public T cell receptors. The study used immunosequencing to profile the T cell repertoires of 666 subjects and linked those repertoires to cytomegalovirus serostatus. The number of donors typed differed by locus, with 629-630 for A, B, C, DRB1 and DQB1, over 500 for DQA1, about 610 for DPA1, and some 450 for DPB1. Along with the approximately 650-subject first cohort, a separate validation cohort of around 110 different subjects was used. Every discovery cohort repertoire had been produced on one sequencing platform. Of the roughly 390 genotyped donors, approximately 80% fell in the genetic ancestry cluster associated with self-reported Caucasian donors. To predict cytomegalovirus infection status, the study brought together high-throughput TCR immunosequencing, statistical association of individual TCRs with disease status, and machine learning. In a later analysis, previously published TCR beta repertoires from some 640 donors were re-analyzed and high-resolution HLA genotyping was added so that TCR occurrence patterns could be studied. Genome-wide SNP genotypes for about 60% of the roughly 670 donors were used in a later genetic analysis, which treated that subset as a discovery cohort. The later analysis used no new phenotypic data to find candidate immune exposures, relying instead on TCR beta sequences and their occurrence across donors. Alongside the repertoire data, information on donor age, sex, ethnicity and CMV serostatus was compiled. HLA typing covered class I and class II loci at four-digit resolution. Approximately 300 gigabases of sequencing data and 70 million to 95 million unique TCR sequences made up an early release that covered 500 to 700 HLA-typed donors. Several DR-DQ haplotypes were handled as single units for association and clustering because linkage in the cohort was strong.

Results the study describes overall, beyond this receptor: Broadly in line with IMGT annotations, most TCR beta V segments showed up in productive rearrangements about 87% or about 30% of the time in an earlier analysis of several hundred of the donors. This cohort had only TCR beta chains sequenced, and the lack of alpha or paired-chain data limited which features could be detected. In both the original and validation cohorts, the classifier was reported to diagnose cytomegalovirus status with high specificity and sensitivity. Assigning TCR associations to individual alleles was difficult when HLA alleles, especially DR and DQ, strongly co-occurred. A total of roughly 160 TCR beta chains were listed by the study as associated with cytomegalovirus. The presence/absence analyses assumed that sequencing depth was roughly uniform across donors, and that assumption may not be true. A further reported finding was that TCR beta sequences accurately predicted the HLA-A and HLA-B alleles for most subjects in the first cohort. In vitro tests confirmed that a few of the cytomegalovirus-associated TCR beta chains recognize cytomegalovirus antigens. In a later genetic analysis, fewer N-insertions in productive TCRs were reported among donors in an Asian-associated ancestry cluster than the approximately 670-donor mean. Compared with equally common non-associated chains, HLA-associated TCR beta chains in a later analysis were more clonally expanded and had lower generation probabilities. Because the 87-base-pair reads could not distinguish some IMGT-functional V segments, including TRBV6-2 and TRBV6-3, those segments were excluded. V-gene and J-gene trimming of TCR beta chains was associated with a missense DCLRE1C variant in a later genetic analysis, and the association was replicated in an independent cohort. Because some donors lacked HLA typing at each locus, the association tests relied only on the typed subset. A cluster of highly shared sequence variants was judged likely to represent a technical artifact of the sequencing pipeline. A later analysis associated about 17,000 TCR beta sequences with specific HLA alleles at a false discovery rate of 0.05. The earlier analysis of 587 of the donors excluded roughly 16 rarely observed V segments, including chromosome 9 orphons, because counts were too low. Several of the top co-occurrence clusters appeared to be linked to parvovirus B19, influenza, CMV and Epstein-Barr virus, according to a later analysis. Across donors, most TCR sequences were observed very rarely, whereas some public TCRs were present in many individuals. Correlated functional status among segregating V segments might reflect linkage disequilibrium, but an unknown experimental factor could not be ruled out. The only immune exposure information available for the cohort was CMV serostatus. According to a later analysis, most CMV-associated TCR beta chains appeared to be HLA-restricted, and the HLA associations seemed to be driven largely by CMV exposure. According to the authors, the approach could potentially be generalized to other disease states and immunological phenotypes. In a later analysis, TCR association rates were found to vary across HLA loci, with the most associated TCRs seen for DRB1 alleles and the fewest for HLA-C alleles.

About this clone itself: Its binding antigen is unknown. Per-nucleotide qualities are absent, and no much larger clonotype sits a single base away.

The library was built by means of the immunoSEQ multiplex PCR assay. For the multiplex PCR, a mixture combining 60 forward primers for TCR Vbeta segments and 13 reverse primers for TCR Jbeta segments was used. Amplification of the CDR3 region of rearranged TCR beta genes was performed with a multiplex PCR assay on genomic DNA. The Illumina HiSeq System was used to sequence the amplified TCR beta libraries as 87-base-pair reads. The paper's data handling went like this. A later analysis counted around 72 million unique TCR beta chains across the 670 or so repertoires, and around 12 million of these chains were shared by at least two donors. Raw reads were error-corrected and collapsed into unique sequences with a nearest-neighbor algorithm that merged closely related sequences to remove PCR and sequencing errors. To assign V, D and J gene segments, CDR3 sequences were aligned to IMGT reference sequences. Each retained sequence needed at least a six-nucleotide match to both a V gene segment and a J gene segment. A rearrangement was called productive if the CDR3 had no stop codons and remained in frame with V and J, and every other rearrangement was called non-productive. CDR3 was defined according to IMGT convention as the region running from the second conserved V-encoded cysteine to the conserved J-encoded phenylalanine. The earlier analysis of 587 of the donors excluded sequences that lacked an unambiguous match to a single V gene segment. An earlier analysis of several hundred of the donors called V segments functional above 56.7% productive rearrangements and segregating when the between-donor standard deviation exceeded 5%. A statistical classification framework was built for diagnosing cytomegalovirus status from the catalog of TCR beta chain sequences. A later analysis assigned V and J genes by comparing TCR nucleotide sequences with IMGT/GENE-DB human TR gene sequences. The TCRdist pipeline was used in a later analysis to assign CDR3 sequences and most-parsimonious VDJ recombination scenarios. A later analysis defined each TCR beta chain by its CDR3 amino acid sequence plus V-gene family, and excluded reads lacking a unique V-gene family. A later analysis removed nearly 600 highly shared, low-generation-probability nucleotide sequences to deal with suspected cross-contamination and a sequencing artifact. In a later analysis, a clonal expansion index for each public chain was calculated from normalized within-repertoire ranks of inferred template counts. Generation probabilities in a later analysis came from a VDJ recombination model fitted to out-of-frame rearrangements, and those results were checked against IGoR. In a later analysis, TCR-TCR, TCR-HLA and TCR-CMV co-occurrence was scored with hypergeometric tests, and a repertoire-size bias correction was applied to TCR pairs. False discovery rates were estimated in a later analysis by permuting HLA or CMV assignments 20 times. A later analysis grouped co-occurring TCRs with DBSCAN, adding TCRdist sequence similarity when clustering within HLA-allele-positive subsets. For co-occurrence clustering, repertoires with fewer than 30,000 or more than 120,000 public chains were excluded, along with about five repertoires with anomalous nucleotide sharing. TCRdb holds this immuneACCESS table with in-frame rearrangements only. Some clones are missing; in checked studies, unresolved V genes explain under half, and the rest has no known cause. From that table come the V and J calls and clone size; the DNA was used to work out D and trimming. A total of about 150,000 clones appear in this sample, approximately 80% of them only once. In total, the top ten clones hold about 6.4% of the sample.

The cohort comprised 670 or so healthy bone marrow donors. All cohort members were sampled while nominally healthy, although unrecorded immune exposures were likely present. The donor was CMV seropositive and belonged to the group of a few hundred seropositive cohort members. Each donor provided a peripheral blood sample, and peripheral blood mononuclear cells were used for TCR beta sequencing. Genomic DNA was extracted from the blood cell samples with the Qiagen DNeasy Blood Extraction Kit. Looking up the germline V gene yields CDR1 SGHRS and CDR2 YFSETQ. The trim is 5 bases for V and 1 base for J, with a gap of 17 bases between the germline ends. Including cysteine and phenylalanine, the CDR3 has 16 amino acids. Kept here is only the CDR3 DNA, which spans 48 bases and is read in frame from base 1.

The source material was PBMCs. Here the chain combines TRBV5-1 and TRBJ2-3, and possibly TRBD2, on 6 matching bases. The TCR comes from a woman aged 45-65 years in good health and CMV-seropositive. The DNA sequence is as follows: TGCGCCAGCAGTCAACGGCCCCCGGGGGGCACAGATACGCAGTATTTT. Translated, it gives CASSQRPPGGTDTQYF.